This entry features one T cell receptor (beta chain) sequence. Its matching antigen is unknown. Sampled while nominally healthy, donors likely had unrecorded immune exposures. Trimming stripped 2 bases from V and 7 bases from J, with 18 bases between. The CDR3 has 16 amino acids. The germline gives CDR1 SGHRS, CDR2 YFSETQ. PCR was performed using 60 Vbeta and 13 Jbeta primers. Produced via immunoSEQ multiplex PCR; TCRdb's table is partial and in-frame only. The top ten hold roughly 5% of the sample, which has approximately 160,000 clones, 70% to 85% seen once. This specimen comes from a study of cytomegalovirus exposure and HLA in healthy donors. Study-level findings and limits: Cytomegalovirus-associated status was assigned to about 160 TCR beta chains. Earlier findings revealed that most TCR beta V segments proved productive either about 87% or about 30% of the time.

The specimen sequenced was PBMCs. This receptor was taken from a man in his late teens or twenties in good health and CMV-seronegative. The chain combines TRBV5-1 with TRBJ1-4, with D perhaps matching TRBD1 (6 bases). This CDR3 is CASSFNRVGPFEKLFF. DNA for the CDR3: TGCGCCAGCAGCTTCAACAGGGTTGGTCCCTTTGAAAAACTGTTTTTT.